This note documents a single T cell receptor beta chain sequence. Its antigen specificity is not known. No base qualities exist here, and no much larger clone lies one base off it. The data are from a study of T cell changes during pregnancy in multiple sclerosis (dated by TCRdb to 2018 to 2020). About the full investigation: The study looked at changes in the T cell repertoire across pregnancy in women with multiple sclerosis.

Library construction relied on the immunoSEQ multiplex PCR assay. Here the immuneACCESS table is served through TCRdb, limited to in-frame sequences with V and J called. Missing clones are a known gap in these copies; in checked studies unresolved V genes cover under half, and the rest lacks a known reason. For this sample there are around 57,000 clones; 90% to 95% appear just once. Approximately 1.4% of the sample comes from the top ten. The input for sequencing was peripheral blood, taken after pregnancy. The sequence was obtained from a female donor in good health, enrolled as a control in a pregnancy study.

At the DNA level, the sequence is TGTGCCAGCTCACCACGTCAGGGGGAGGCGGGTGAGCAGTTCTTC. This is translated as CASSPRQGEAGEQFF. The V gene is TRBV18 and the J gene is TRBJ2-1; a tentative D call is TRBD1 (7 bases match). V is shortened by 1 base, J by 9 bases, and the region joining them spans 16 bases. CDR1 KGHSH and CDR2 LQKENI are derived from the germline V gene. Taken from cysteine to phenylalanine, the CDR3 has 15 residues. Just the 45-base CDR3 DNA is kept, in frame starting at base 1.